The 14 T cell receptor beta chains reported below all come from one sample, sequenced in a study of blood T cell repertoires in COVID-19. The table came from immunoSEQ multiplex PCR; TCRdb's copy has only in-frame clones and leaves some out. Of approximately 310,000 clones in the sample, around 85% are singletons; the top ten hold around 1.9%. The specimen sequenced was PBMCs or T cells enriched from blood (not recorded which). The source is a woman between 25 and 40 years old who had been exposed to COVID-19.

A single count supports this clone. V gene TRBV6-5 combines with J gene TRBJ1-3; D not resolved. Trimming stripped 0 bases from V and 2 bases from J, with 11 bases between. Germline V gene data show CDR1 as MNHEY and CDR2 as SVGAGI. This CDR3 has 16 amino acids. CDR3 bases: TGTGCCAGCAGTTACTCGGTGAGGGCAGCTGGAAACACCATATATTTT. Translated: CASSYSVRAAGNTIYF.

The CDR3 sequence: CASSSQLAGGSTGELFF. CDR3 sequence (DNA): TGCGCCAGCAGCTCTCAACTAGCGGGGGGCTCCACCGGGGAGCTGTTTTTT. The V gene is TRBV5-1, the J gene TRBJ2-2; 12 positions agree with TRBD2. Germline assignment: CDR1 SGHRS and CDR2 YFSETQ. The length of the CDR3 is 17 residues. V shed 3 bases, J shed 4 bases, and the junction held 7 bases outside the gene matches.

V is TRBV28 and J is TRBJ1-2; TRBD1 is a possible D gene (5 bases). This CDR3 is built from 15 residues. Trimming stripped 2 bases from V and 4 bases from J, with 14 bases between. The germline V gene has CDR1 MDHEN and CDR2 SYDVKM. The CDR3 DNA is TGTGCCAGCAGTTTACCCTCCGCAGGGCGCTATGGCTACACCTTC. The encoded protein is CASSLPSAGRYGYTF.

Comments on this clone: One base away lies a much larger clone, so this may be a sequencing read error. In the same sample, other DNA sequences code for this CDR3. The chain combines TRBV12-3 or TRBV12-4 with TRBJ1-2, with a possible D match to TRBD1 (6 bases). The V gene lost 2 bases and the J gene lost 5 bases, with 6 bases spanning the gap. The CDR3 has 12 amino acids. CDR3 DNA sequence: TGTGCCAGCAGTTTACAGGGGTATGGCTACACCTTC. Its protein product is CASSLQGYGYTF.

In this sample, this clone turned up a few times. The chain carries TRBV6-4 and TRBJ1-6; 7 bases are a match to TRBD1. The V gene's germline CDR1 is MRHNA and CDR2 SNTAGT. This CDR3 is built from 15 residues. The junction had 12 bases not matched to a gene; V was cut back by 6 bases and J by 10 bases. CDR3 amino acids: CASRPRQGEGSPLHF. CDR3 coding DNA: TGTGCCAGCAGACCTAGACAGGGAGAAGGGTCACCCCTCCACTTT.

V usage is TRBV18 and J usage is TRBJ2-5, with D possibly TRBD2 on 6 matching bases. CDR3 size: 14 residues. The germline CDR1 and CDR2 sequences are KGHSH and LQKENI. V was clipped by 4 bases and J by 3 bases, with 12 bases between them. Written as DNA, the CDR3 is TGTGCCAGCTCACGGGCGGGGACGGAAGAGACCCAGTACTTC. This sequence encodes CASSRAGTEETQYF.

This clone was counted a single time. CDR3 in DNA: TGTGCCAGCAGTTTATCCGTTCGCCCGGCGGGTAACTATGGCTACACCTTC. Protein sequence: CASSLSVRPAGNYGYTF. This chain connects TRBV27 to TRBJ1-2; D not resolved. The V gene lost 0 bases and the J gene lost 1 base, with 15 bases spanning the gap. Germline loops: CDR1 MNHEY, CDR2 SMNVEV (reference sequence). The CDR3 spans 17 residues.

CDR3 in DNA: TGTGCCAGCAGCTTGGTATGGGCAGATGGGTCAGATACGCAGTATTTT. As protein: CASSLVWADGSDTQYF. The chain combines TRBV5-4 with TRBJ2-3; D not resolved. This CDR3 region has 16 residues. Germline V gene lookup returns CDR1 SGHNT and CDR2 YYREEE (reference sequence). V was pared by 0 bases and J by 4 bases, with 15 bases between.

This clone was observed a handful of times. The chain is built from TRBV19 and TRBJ1-2, with 11 nucleotides matching TRBD1. Germline-derived CDR1 and CDR2 are LNHDA and SQIVND (reference sequence). V was clipped by 5 bases and J by 4 bases; unmatched bases: 9. The CDR3 is 16 residues long. In DNA form, the CDR3 reads TGTGCCAGTAGTTTGAGGACAGGGGGCGCTGGCTATGGCTACACCTTC. Translating gives CASSLRTGGAGYGYTF.

V gene TRBV28 combines with J gene TRBJ2-7, with 10 bases fitting TRBD1. CDR3 length: 16 amino acids. Looked up from germline, CDR1 is MDHEN and CDR2 is SYDVKM. The V segment lost 5 bases and the J segment 3 bases; nucleotides outside the gene matches: 10. CDR3 protein: CASSPRDRGVYYEQYF. The DNA of the CDR3 is TGTGCCAGCAGTCCCCGGGACAGGGGCGTATACTACGAGCAGTACTTC.

The chain has TRBV25-1 and TRBJ2-7; possibly TRBD1 for D (6 bases). The length of the CDR3 is 12 residues. The germline gives CDR1 MGHDK, CDR2 SYGVNS. Trimming left V 4 bases short and J 3 bases short, with 7 bases between. The CDR3 DNA is TGTGCCAGCAGTGTGGACAGCTACGAGCAGTACTTC. Amino acids: CASSVDSYEQYF.

The genes are TRBV28 and TRBJ2-7, with D perhaps TRBD2 (7 bases). V was trimmed by 7 bases and J by 0 bases, leaving 16 bases between them. There are 15 residues in the CDR3. From germline, CDR1 is MDHEN and CDR2 SYDVKM. The CDR3 region is CASTPGGRSSYEQYF. CDR3 in DNA: TGTGCCAGCACCCCGGGGGGCAGGAGCTCCTACGAGCAGTACTTC. Drawing the rest from reference TRBV28 and TRBJ2-7, the complete variable domain is DVKVTQSSRYLVKRTGEKVFLECVQDMDHENMFWYRQDPGLGLRLIYFSYDVKMKEKGDIPEGYSVSREKKERFSLILESASTNQTSMYLCASTPGGRSSYEQYFGPGTRLTVT.

The chain is built from TRBV2 and TRBJ2-7; D possibly corresponds to TRBD1 (6 bases). The germline V gene has CDR1 SNHLY and CDR2 FYNNEI. The V gene lost 8 bases and the J gene lost 0 bases, with 11 bases spanning the gap. CDR3 size: 13 residues. In DNA, the CDR3 is TGTGCCAGCTTATACAGGGTCTCCTACGAGCAGTACTTC. Translating it yields CASLYRVSYEQYF.

The sample holds one count of this clone. V gene TRBV28 combines with J gene TRBJ2-7; TRBD1 aligns across 8 bases. CDR1 MDHEN and CDR2 SYDVKM come from the germline V gene. This CDR3 has 16 residues. With 1 base clipped from V and 3 bases from J, the junction kept 8 bases outside the gene matches. CDR3 sequence: CASSLSARGLNYEQYF. Written as DNA, the CDR3 is TGTGCCAGCAGTTTATCCGCCAGGGGGCTCAACTACGAGCAGTACTTC. Filled out from reference TRBV28 and TRBJ2-7, the complete variable domain reads DVKVTQSSRYLVKRTGEKVFLECVQDMDHENMFWYRQDPGLGLRLIYFSYDVKMKEKGDIPEGYSVSREKKERFSLILESASTNQTSMYLCASSLSARGLNYEQYFGPGTRLTVT.